Shown below are 14 T cell receptor beta chains from a single sample sequenced in a study of T cell responses to AZD1222 COVID-19 vaccine. Clones were read by immunoSEQ multiplex PCR, and TCRdb kept only the in-frame ones, dropping some. The repertoire holds 120,000 or so clones, about 90% seen once, with more than 13% in the top ten. The source was peripheral blood, collected on day 0 of AZD1222 vaccination. Receptor source: an adult in good health.

The chain has TRBV7-2 and TRBJ2-1, with D possibly matching TRBD2 (6 bases). This CDR3 is 16 amino acids long. V gave up 3 bases and J gave up 5 bases, with 17 bases separating them. Germline V gene sequence: CDR1 SGHTA, CDR2 FQGNSA. In DNA, the CDR3 is TGTGCCAGCAGCTTTCTTGGAACGGGAGTACACAATGAGCAGTTCTTC. Amino acid sequence: CASSFLGTGVHNEQFF. The full variable domain, with the rest looked up from reference TRBV7-2 and TRBJ2-1, is GAGVSQSPSNKVTEKGKDVELRCDPISGHTALYWYRQSLGQGLEFLIYFQGNSAPDKSGLPSDRFSAERTGGSVSTLTIQRTQQEDSAVYLCASSFLGTGVHNEQFFGPGTRLTVL.

The rearrangement uses TRBV18 and TRBJ2-7; TRBD1 matches 11 bases. Losses at the gene ends were 8 bases for V and 0 bases for J; bases not matched to a gene: 12. This CDR3 spans 17 amino acids. Germline V gives CDR1 KGHSH, CDR2 LQKENI. The CDR3 region has the DNA TGTGCCAGCCACCGGGACAGGGGGAGTTCAAGCTCCTACGAGCAGTACTTC. Residues: CASHRDRGSSSSYEQYF.

This chain links TRBV19 with TRBJ2-5; D remains ambiguous. In germline, CDR1 is LNHDA, CDR2 SQIVND (reference sequence). The CDR3 covers 13 residues. Trimming took off 1 base at V and 1 base at J, with 4 bases between the two ends. As DNA, the CDR3 is TGTGCCAGTAGTATAGTCCCCCAAGAGACCCAGTACTTC. Translation: CASSIVPQETQYF. Complete variable domain (other parts from reference TRBV19 and TRBJ2-5): DGGITQSPKYLFRKEGQNVTLSCEQNLNHDAMYWYRQDPGQGLRLIYYSQIVNDFQKGDIAEGYSVSREKKESFPLTVTSAQKNPTAFYLCASSIVPQETQYFGPGTRLLVL.

This clone was detected only a few times. The chain carries TRBV5-4 and TRBJ2-7; a weak D match, TRBD1 (6 bases). Trimming shortened V by 4 bases and J by 3 bases, and 8 bases separated the two germline ends. The CDR3 sequence is 12 residues long. Germline V gene lookup returns CDR1 SGHNT and CDR2 YYREEE (reference sequence). In DNA, the CDR3 is TGTGCCAGCAGCGGGGACAACTACGAGCAGTACTTC. It specifies CASSGDNYEQYF.

The chain links TRBV6-2 or TRBV6-3 to TRBJ1-6, with D maybe TRBD1 (5 bases). CDR3 length: 20 amino acids. The germline CDR1 and CDR2 sequences are MNHEY and SVGEGT. V was pared by 0 bases and J by 5 bases, with 23 bases between. The CDR3 bases are TGTGCCAGCAGTTACTCGAGTCGAAGTCCAGGGAAGGGCAATAATTCACCCCTCCACTTT. Translating it yields CASSYSSRSPGKGNNSPLHF.

The chain has TRBV6-5 and TRBJ1-4; D remains unclear. V was shortened by 0 bases and J by 8 bases, with 10 bases between the two germline ends. The germline V gene has CDR1 MNHEY and CDR2 SVGAGI. The CDR3 sequence is 14 residues long. The CDR3 DNA is TGTGCCAGCAGTTACTCGACCGAGCCGGAAAAACTGTTTTTT. As protein: CASSYSTEPEKLFF.

This chain uses TRBV29-1 with TRBJ2-1; D perhaps matches TRBD1 (5 bases). Looked up from germline, CDR1 is SQVTM and CDR2 is ANQGSEA. Deletions cut 4 bases from V and 5 bases from J, with 6 bases between. There are 11 residues in the CDR3. In DNA, the CDR3 is TGCAGCGTTGCAGGGAACAATGAGCAGTTCTTC. Translating gives CSVAGNNEQFF.

The CDR3 protein is CASSQDHRTVEAFF. The CDR3 region has the DNA TGCGCCAGCAGCCAAGATCATCGGACAGTTGAAGCTTTCTTT. The chain joins TRBV4-3 to TRBJ1-1, with D perhaps TRBD1 (6 bases). This CDR3 region has 14 residues. V was trimmed by 0 bases and J by 7 bases, leaving 12 bases between them. Germline CDR1 LGHNA, CDR2 YSLEER.

This chain uses TRBV29-1 with TRBJ1-1; D remains unclear. Looked up from germline, CDR1 is SQVTM and CDR2 is ANQGSEA. The CDR3 spans 12 residues. V lost 8 bases, J lost 4 bases, and 14 bases lay in between. This CDR3 is CSPTRSSTEAFF. Here the CDR3 DNA reads TGCAGCCCGACTCGCAGCAGCACTGAAGCTTTCTTT. Looking up the rest from reference TRBV29-1 and TRBJ1-1 gives the full variable domain: SAVISQKPSRDICQRGTSLTIQCQVDSQVTMMFWYRQQPGQSLTLIATANQGSEATYESGFVIDKFPISRPNLTFSTLTVSNMSPEDSSIYLCSPTRSSTEAFFGQGTRLTVV.

V is TRBV27 and J is TRBJ1-2; 9 bases agree with TRBD1. V lost 5 bases and J lost 5; bases outside the gene matches: 6. Per germline, CDR1 MNHEY and CDR2 SMNVEV (reference sequence). This CDR3 contains 14 residues. Here the CDR3 DNA reads TGTGCCAGCAGTCCCAGGGACAGGGCTTATGGCTACACCTTC. Amino acid sequence: CASSPRDRAYGYTF.

This clone was recorded a few times. J is TRBJ2-3 and V is TRBV28; the D is unclear. There are 10 residues in the CDR3. Germline CDR1 is MDHEN and CDR2 is SYDVKM. The V end lost 8 bases, the J end lost 5 bases, and 5 bases lay between the germline ends. CDR3 in DNA: TGTGCCAGCTACAGAGATACGCAGTATTTT. This sequence encodes CASYRDTQYF.

The rearrangement links TRBV10-3 to TRBJ1-5, with unresolved D. In germline, CDR1 is ENHRY, CDR2 SYGVKD. The CDR3 is 12 amino acids. Trimming took off 2 bases at V and 1 base at J, with 0 bases between the two ends. The CDR3 loop is CAISESNQPQHF. The CDR3 nucleotides read TGTGCCATCAGTGAGAGCAATCAGCCCCAGCATTTT.

The chain has TRBV2 and TRBJ1-5; the match to TRBD1 covers 7 bases. The CDR3 length is 14 residues. V trimming: 3 bases; J trimming: 5 bases; junction bases outside the gene matches: 4. Germline V CDR1 and CDR2: SNHLY, FYNNEI. The CDR3: CASSDGTAYQPQHF. The DNA of the CDR3 is TGTGCCAGCAGTGACGGGACAGCCTATCAGCCCCAGCATTTT.

The chain combines TRBV19 with TRBJ1-2; possibly TRBD1 for D (6 bases). Germline CDR1 and CDR2: LNHDA and SQIVND (reference sequence). The V and J ends lost 5 bases and 2 bases respectively, with 15 bases between them. This CDR3 has 15 residues. The CDR3 here is CASSSHGTKNYGYTF. DNA of the CDR3: TGTGCCAGTAGTTCCCACGGGACAAAGAACTATGGCTACACCTTC.